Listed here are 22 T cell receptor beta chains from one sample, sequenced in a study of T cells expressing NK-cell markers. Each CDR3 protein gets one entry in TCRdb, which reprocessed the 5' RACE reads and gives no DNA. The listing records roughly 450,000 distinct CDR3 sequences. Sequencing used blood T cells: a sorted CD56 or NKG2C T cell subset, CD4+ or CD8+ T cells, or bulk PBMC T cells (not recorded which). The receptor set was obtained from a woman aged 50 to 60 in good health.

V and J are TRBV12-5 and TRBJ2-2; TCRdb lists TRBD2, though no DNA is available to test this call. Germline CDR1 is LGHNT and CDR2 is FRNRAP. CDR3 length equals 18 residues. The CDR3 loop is CASGSGGLAEGNTGELFF.

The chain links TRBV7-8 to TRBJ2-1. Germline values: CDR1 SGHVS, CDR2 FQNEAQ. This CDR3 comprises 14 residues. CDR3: CASSLSWSRNEQFF.

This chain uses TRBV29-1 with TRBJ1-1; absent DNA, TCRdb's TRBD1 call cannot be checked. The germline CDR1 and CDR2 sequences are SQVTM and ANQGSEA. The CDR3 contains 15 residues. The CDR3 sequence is CSAPTGTGVGTEAFF.

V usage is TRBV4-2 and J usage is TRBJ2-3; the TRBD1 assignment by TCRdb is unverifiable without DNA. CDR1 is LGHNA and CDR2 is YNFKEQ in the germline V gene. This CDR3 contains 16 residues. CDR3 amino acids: CASSQAGQPGVDTQYF.

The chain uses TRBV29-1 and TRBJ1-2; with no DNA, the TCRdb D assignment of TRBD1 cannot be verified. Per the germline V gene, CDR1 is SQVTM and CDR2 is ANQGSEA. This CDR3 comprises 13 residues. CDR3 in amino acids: CSLGQTPAGGYTF.

The CDR3 region is CASSQVPGATSYGYTF. The chain combines TRBV4-1 with TRBJ1-2; no DNA is available, so the TRBD1 call from TCRdb remains unchecked. The CDR3 has 16 amino acids. CDR1 and CDR2 from the germline V gene are MGHRA and YSYEKL.

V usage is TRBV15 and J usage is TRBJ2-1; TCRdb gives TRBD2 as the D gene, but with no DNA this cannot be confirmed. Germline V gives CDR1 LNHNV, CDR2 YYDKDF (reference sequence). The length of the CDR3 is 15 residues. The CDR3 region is CATSGLLGLANEQFF. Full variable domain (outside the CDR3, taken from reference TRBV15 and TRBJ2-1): DAMVIQNPRYQVTQFGKPVTLSCSQTLNHNVMYWYQQKSSQAPKLLFHYYDKDFNNEADTPDNFQSRRPNTSFCFLDIRSPGLGDTAMYLCATSGLLGLANEQFFGPGTRLTVL.

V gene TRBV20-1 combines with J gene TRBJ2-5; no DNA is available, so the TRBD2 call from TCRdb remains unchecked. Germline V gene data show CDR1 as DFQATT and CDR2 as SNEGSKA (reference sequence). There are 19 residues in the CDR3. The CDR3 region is CSARVGLGLAGGTQETQYF.

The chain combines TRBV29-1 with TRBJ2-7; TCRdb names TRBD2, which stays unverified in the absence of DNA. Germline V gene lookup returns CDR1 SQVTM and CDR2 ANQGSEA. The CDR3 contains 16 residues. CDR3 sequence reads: CSGRGGEAGELNEQYF.

The CDR3 loop reads CASSLVGTGRKADGYTF. This chain links TRBV5-1 with TRBJ1-2; TCRdb returns TRBD1, unconfirmable since there is no DNA. The CDR3 sequence is 17 residues long. Germline V lookup: CDR1 SGHRS, CDR2 YFSETQ.

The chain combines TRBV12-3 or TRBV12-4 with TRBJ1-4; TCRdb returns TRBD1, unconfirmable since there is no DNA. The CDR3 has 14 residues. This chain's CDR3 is CASSSQGSGEKLFF.

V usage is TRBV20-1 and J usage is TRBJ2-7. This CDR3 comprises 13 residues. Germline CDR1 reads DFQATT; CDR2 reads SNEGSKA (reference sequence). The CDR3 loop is CSATLGRAWEQYF.

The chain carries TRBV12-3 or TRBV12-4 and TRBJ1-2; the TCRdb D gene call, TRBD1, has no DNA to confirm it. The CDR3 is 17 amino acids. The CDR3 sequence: CASSPSRGGGKGYGYTF.

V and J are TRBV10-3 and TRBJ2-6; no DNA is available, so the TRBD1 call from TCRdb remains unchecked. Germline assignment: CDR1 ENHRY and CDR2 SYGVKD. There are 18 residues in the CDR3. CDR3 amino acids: CAISARTGVNSGANVLTF.

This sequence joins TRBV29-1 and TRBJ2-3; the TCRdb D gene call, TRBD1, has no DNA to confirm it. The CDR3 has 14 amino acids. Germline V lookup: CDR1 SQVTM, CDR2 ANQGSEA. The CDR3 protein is CSVARAPSTDTQYF.

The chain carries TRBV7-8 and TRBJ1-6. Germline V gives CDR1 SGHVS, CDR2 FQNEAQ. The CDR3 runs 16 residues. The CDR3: CASSLEVALGNSPLHF. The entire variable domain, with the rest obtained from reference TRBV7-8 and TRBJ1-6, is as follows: GAGVSQSPRYKVAKRGQDVALRCDPISGHVSLFWYQQALGQGPEFLTYFQNEAQLDKSGLPSDRFFAERPEGSVSTLKIQRTQQEDSAVYLCASSLEVALGNSPLHFGNGTRLTVT.

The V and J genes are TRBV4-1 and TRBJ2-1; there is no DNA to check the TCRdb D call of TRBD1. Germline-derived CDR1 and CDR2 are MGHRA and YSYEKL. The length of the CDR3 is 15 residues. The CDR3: CASHHRQGAMNEQFF.

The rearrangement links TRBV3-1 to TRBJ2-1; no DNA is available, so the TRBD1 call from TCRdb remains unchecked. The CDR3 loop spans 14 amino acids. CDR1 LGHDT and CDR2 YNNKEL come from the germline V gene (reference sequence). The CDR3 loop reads CASSQRTGDNEQFF.

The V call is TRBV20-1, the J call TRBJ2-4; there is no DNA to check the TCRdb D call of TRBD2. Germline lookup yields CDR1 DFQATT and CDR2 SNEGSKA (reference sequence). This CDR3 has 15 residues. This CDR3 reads CSARDPGGSPGIQYF.

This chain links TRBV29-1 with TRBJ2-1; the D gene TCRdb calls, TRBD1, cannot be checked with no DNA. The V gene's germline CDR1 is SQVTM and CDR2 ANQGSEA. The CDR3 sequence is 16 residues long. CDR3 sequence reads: CSVETGTGVSYNEQFF.

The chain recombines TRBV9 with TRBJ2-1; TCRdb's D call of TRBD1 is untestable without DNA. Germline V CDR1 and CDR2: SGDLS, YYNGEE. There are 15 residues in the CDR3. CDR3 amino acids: CASSVGPAAKQEQFF.

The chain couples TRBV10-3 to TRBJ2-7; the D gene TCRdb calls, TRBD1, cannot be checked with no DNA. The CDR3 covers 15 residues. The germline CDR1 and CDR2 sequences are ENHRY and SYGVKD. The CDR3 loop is CAISARDAASYEQYF.